The clone carrying this T cell receptor (beta chain) was picked up many times. Researchers prepared the TCRbeta library using unique molecular identifiers, the study reports. TCRdb re-called the PCR reads with MiXCR, one entry per CDR3 protein. This repertoire shows roughly 590,000 distinct CDR3 sequences, roughly 15% found once; its top ten account for about 1.1%. This sample was included in a study of T-cell reconstitution after alpha-beta-depleted transplantation in children. V was trimmed by 1 base and J by 3 bases, leaving 9 bases between them. The CDR3 contains 14 residues. Germline V gives CDR1 SGHTA, CDR2 FQGNSA.

The genes are TRBV7-2 and TRBJ2-5; no clear D gene. The TCR comes from a human donor who donated a stem cell graft to a child with acute myeloid leukemia. The input for sequencing was PBMCs from the stem cell graft donor, taken from the stem cell graft. The DNA for the CDR3 is TGTGCCAGCAGCTTAGATGGCAGGAAAGAGACCCAGTACTTC. Translation: CASSLDGRKETQYF.